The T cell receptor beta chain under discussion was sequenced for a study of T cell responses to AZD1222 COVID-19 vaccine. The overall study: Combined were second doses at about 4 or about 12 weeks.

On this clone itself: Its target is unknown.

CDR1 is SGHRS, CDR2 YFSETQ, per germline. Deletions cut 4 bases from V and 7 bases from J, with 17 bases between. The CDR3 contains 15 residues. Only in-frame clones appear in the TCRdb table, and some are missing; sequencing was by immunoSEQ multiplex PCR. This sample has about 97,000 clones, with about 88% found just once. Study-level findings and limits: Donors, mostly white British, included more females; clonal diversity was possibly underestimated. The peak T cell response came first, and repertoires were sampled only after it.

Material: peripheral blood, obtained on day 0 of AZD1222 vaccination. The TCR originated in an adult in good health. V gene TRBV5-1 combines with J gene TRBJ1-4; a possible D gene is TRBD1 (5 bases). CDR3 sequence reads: CASSPSPGPGEKLFF. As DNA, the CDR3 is TGCGCCAGCAGCCCCTCCCCGGGACCGGGTGAAAAACTGTTTTTT.